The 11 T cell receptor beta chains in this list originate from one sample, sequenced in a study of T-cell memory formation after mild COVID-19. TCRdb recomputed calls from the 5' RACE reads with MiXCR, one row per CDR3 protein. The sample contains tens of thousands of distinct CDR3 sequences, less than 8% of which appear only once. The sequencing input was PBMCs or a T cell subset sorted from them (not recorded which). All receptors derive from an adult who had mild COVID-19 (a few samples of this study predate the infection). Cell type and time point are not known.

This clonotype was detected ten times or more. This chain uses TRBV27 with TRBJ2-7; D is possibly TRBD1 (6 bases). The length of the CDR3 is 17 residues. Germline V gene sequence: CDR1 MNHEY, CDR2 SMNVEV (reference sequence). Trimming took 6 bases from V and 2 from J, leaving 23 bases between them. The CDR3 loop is CASSPPGTTPRTYEQYF. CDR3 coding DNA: TGTGCCAGCAGCCCTCCCGGGACAACCCCCCGCACCTACGAGCAGTACTTC.

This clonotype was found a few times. In nucleotides, the CDR3 is TGTGCCAGCTCACCACCGCCAGGTATGGCCTACGGCTACACCTTC. Translated, it gives CASSPPPGMAYGYTF. The rearrangement links TRBV18 to TRBJ1-2; D gene unclear. Trimming removed 0 bases from V and 8 bases from J, with 16 bases in between. CDR1 is KGHSH and CDR2 is LQKENI in the germline V gene. This CDR3 contains 15 residues.

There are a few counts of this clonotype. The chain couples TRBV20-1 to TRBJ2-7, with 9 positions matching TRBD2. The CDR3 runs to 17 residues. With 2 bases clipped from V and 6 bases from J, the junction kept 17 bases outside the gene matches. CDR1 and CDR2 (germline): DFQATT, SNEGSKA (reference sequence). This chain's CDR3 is CSARPIGGNGAGGEQYF. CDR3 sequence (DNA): TGCAGTGCTAGACCGATCGGCGGGAACGGAGCGGGGGGCGAGCAGTACTTC.

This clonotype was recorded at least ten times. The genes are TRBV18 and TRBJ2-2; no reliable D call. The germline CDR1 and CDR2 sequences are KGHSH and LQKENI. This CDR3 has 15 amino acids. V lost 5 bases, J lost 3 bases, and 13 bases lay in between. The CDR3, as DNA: TGTGCCAGCTCATCCCCGACACTCTACACCGGGGAGCTGTTTTTT. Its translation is CASSSPTLYTGELFF. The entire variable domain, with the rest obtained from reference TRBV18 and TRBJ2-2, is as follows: NAGVMQNPRHLVRRRGQEARLRCSPMKGHSHVYWYRQLPEEGLKFMVYLQKENIIDESGMPKERFSAEFPKEGPSILRIQQVVRGDSAAYFCASSSPTLYTGELFFGEGSRLTVL.

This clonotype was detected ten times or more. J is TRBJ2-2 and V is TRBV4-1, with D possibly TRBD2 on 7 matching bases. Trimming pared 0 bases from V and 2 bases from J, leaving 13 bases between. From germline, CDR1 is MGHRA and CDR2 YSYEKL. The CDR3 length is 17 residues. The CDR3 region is CASSQDGGAYNTGELFF. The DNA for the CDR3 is TGCGCCAGCAGCCAAGATGGGGGGGCGTACAACACCGGGGAGCTGTTTTTT.

The CDR3 DNA follows: TGTGCCAGCAGCCAAGTTAGCGGTGAAGCTTTCTTT. Encoded protein: CASSQVSGEAFF. The V gene is TRBV3-1, the J gene TRBJ1-1; no clear D. The V end was cut by 1 base, the J end by 7 bases, with 7 bases between. The CDR3 is made up of 12 amino acids. The germline CDR1 and CDR2 sequences are LGHDT and YNNKEL (reference sequence).

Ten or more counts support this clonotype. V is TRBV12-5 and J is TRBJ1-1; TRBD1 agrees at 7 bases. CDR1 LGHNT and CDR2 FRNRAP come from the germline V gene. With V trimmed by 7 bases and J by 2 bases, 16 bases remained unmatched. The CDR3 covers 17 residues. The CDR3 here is CASAARLLGQLNTEAFF. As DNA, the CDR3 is TGTGCTAGTGCGGCTAGACTCCTGGGACAGCTAAACACTGAAGCTTTCTTT.

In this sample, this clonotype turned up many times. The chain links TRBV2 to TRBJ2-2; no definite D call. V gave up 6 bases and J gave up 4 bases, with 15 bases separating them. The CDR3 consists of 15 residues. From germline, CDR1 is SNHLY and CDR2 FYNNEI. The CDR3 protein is CASRPTESPTGELFF. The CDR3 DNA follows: TGTGCCAGCAGGCCAACCGAGTCCCCCACCGGGGAGCTGTTTTTT.

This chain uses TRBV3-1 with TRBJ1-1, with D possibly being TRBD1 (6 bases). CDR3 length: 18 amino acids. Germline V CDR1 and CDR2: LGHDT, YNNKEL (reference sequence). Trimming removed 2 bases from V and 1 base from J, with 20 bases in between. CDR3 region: CASSQYMGGTASNTEAFF. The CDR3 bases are TGTGCCAGCAGCCAATATATGGGGGGCACGGCCTCGAACACTGAAGCTTTCTTT.

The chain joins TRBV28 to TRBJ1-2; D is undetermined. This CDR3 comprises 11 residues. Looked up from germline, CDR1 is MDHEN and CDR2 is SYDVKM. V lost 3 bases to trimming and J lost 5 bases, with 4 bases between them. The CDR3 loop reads CASSFGYGYTF. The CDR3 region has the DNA TGTGCCAGCAGTTTTGGGTATGGCTACACCTTC.

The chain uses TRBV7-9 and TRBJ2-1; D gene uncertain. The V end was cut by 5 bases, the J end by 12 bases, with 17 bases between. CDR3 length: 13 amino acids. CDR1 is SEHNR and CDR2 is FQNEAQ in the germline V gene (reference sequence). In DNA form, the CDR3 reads TGTGCCAGCAGCCCCAAGACCCGAGGCCCGCAGTTCTTC. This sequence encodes CASSPKTRGPQFF.